These 9 T cell receptor beta chains were all obtained from the same sample, sequenced in a study of vaccination and CD4 T cells after COVID-19. Their cognate antigens are unknown. Noted treatment: roughly 10-day PBMC culture with coronavirus spike peptide pools or control peptides (ViraFEST assay). Researchers used the Oncomine TCR Beta short-read assay to sequence DNA from cultured CD4+ T cells. In TCRdb, the PCR reads were re-called with MiXCR into one record per CDR3 protein. This table holds about 15,000 distinct CDR3 sequences, around 73% found once. What was sequenced was CD4+ T cells from blood, cultured in vitro. The source is a human donor who had recovered from COVID-19.

This clonotype has only a few counts. This chain joins TRBV6-1 and TRBJ1-2, with TRBD1 matching over 8 bases. V trimming: 6 bases; J trimming: 7 bases; junction bases outside the gene matches: 13. The germline V gene has CDR1 MNHNS and CDR2 SASEGT. The CDR3 has 15 residues. CDR3 region: CASSPRGVQGVGYTF. For the CDR3, the DNA is TGTGCCAGCAGCCCGAGGGGGGTACAGGGGGTTGGCTACACCTTC.

J is TRBJ1-2 and V is TRBV27; the D is unclear. Germline CDR1 reads MNHEY; CDR2 reads SMNVEV (reference sequence). Trimming removed 6 bases from V and 3 bases from J, with 2 bases in between. The CDR3 length is 10 residues. CDR3 bases: TGTGCCAGCAGCTACTATGGCTACACCTTC. This codes for CASSYYGYTF.

This clonotype has a handful of counts. The chain couples TRBV2 to TRBJ1-2, with TRBD1 matching over 7 bases. The CDR3 runs 15 residues. V gave up 2 bases and J gave up 2 bases; unmatched junction bases: 5. CDR1 and CDR2 from the germline V gene are SNHLY and FYNNEI. CDR3 DNA: TGTGCCAGCAGTGAAAGGACAGGCCAGAACTATGGCTACACCTTC. This translates into CASSERTGQNYGYTF.

The chain employs TRBV6-5 and TRBJ1-2, with a possible D match to TRBD1 (6 bases). Trimming removed 0 bases from V and 0 bases from J, with 14 bases in between. The CDR3 runs to 17 residues. The germline gives CDR1 MNHEY, CDR2 SVGAGI. For the CDR3, the DNA is TGTGCCAGCAGTTACTCCCACCGACAGGAAGCTAACTATGGCTACACCTTC. This encodes CASSYSHRQEANYGYTF.

This clonotype came up a few times. V is TRBV27 and J is TRBJ2-7; 9 nucleotides match TRBD1. This CDR3 region has 12 residues. Germline V gene lookup returns CDR1 MNHEY and CDR2 SMNVEV (reference sequence). J was trimmed by 11 bases and V by 6 bases; bases with no gene match: 8. CDR3 DNA: TGTGCCAGCAGCCTCCGGACAGGGGTGAAGTACTTC. It translates to CASSLRTGVKYF.

The chain is built from TRBV7-2 and TRBJ2-2; D remains ambiguous. This CDR3 has 15 amino acids. CDR1 SGHTA and CDR2 FQGNSA come from the germline V gene. Trimming stripped 7 bases from V and 7 bases from J, with 19 bases between. In nucleotides, the CDR3 is TGTGCCAGCATCCCAACCGTCAGGTCCGTCGGGGAGCTGTTTTTT. This translates into CASIPTVRSVGELFF.

This chain uses TRBV20-1 with TRBJ1-1, with no clear D. The CDR3 length is 13 residues. The ends were cut back, 3 bases at V and 0 bases at J, with 8 bases in the middle. The germline CDR1 and CDR2 sequences are DFQATT and SNEGSKA (reference sequence). The CDR3 spells CSARGTLNTEAFF. In nucleotides, the CDR3 is TGCAGTGCTAGGGGCACGCTGAACACTGAAGCTTTCTTT.

This clonotype is classed as medium-sized (0.01 to 0.1%). The CDR3 reads CASSLGGLFTEAFF. CDR3 sequence (DNA): TGTGCCAGCAGCTTGGGGGGCCTCTTCACTGAAGCTTTCTTT. The chain is built from TRBV7-9 and TRBJ1-1, with D perhaps matching TRBD1 (6 bases). The CDR3 extends over 14 amino acids. The ends were cut back, 3 bases at V and 4 bases at J, with 12 bases in the middle. CDR1 is SEHNR, CDR2 FQNEAQ, per germline (reference sequence).

This clonotype was detected a few times. This chain connects TRBV7-8 to TRBJ2-7; TRBD1 might be the D (6 bases). The CDR3 has 16 residues. From germline, CDR1 is SGHVS and CDR2 FQNEAQ. V lost 5 bases and J 0 bases, leaving 17 bases between the germline ends. CDR3 residues: CASSENQRDISYEQYF. CDR3 bases: TGTGCCAGCAGCGAAAACCAACGGGACATCTCCTACGAGCAGTACTTC. The variable domain in full, completed from reference TRBV7-8 and TRBJ2-7, reads GAGVSQSPRYKVAKRGQDVALRCDPISGHVSLFWYQQALGQGPEFLTYFQNEAQLDKSGLPSDRFFAERPEGSVSTLKIQRTQQEDSAVYLCASSENQRDISYEQYFGPGTRLTVT.